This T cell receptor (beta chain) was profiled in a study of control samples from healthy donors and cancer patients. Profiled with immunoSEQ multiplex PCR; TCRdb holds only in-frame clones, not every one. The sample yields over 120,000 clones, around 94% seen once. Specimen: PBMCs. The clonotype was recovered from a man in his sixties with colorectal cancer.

The CDR3 DNA reads TGTGCCAGCAGCCCGAGGACAGGAGGGCAGCCCCAGCATTTT. As protein: CASSPRTGGQPQHF. The chain carries TRBV7-2 and TRBJ1-5; TRBD1 matches at 7 bases. This CDR3 has 14 amino acids. Germline V gene sequence: CDR1 SGHTA, CDR2 FQGNSA. Trimming took 5 bases from V and 7 from J; bases not matched to a gene: 8.